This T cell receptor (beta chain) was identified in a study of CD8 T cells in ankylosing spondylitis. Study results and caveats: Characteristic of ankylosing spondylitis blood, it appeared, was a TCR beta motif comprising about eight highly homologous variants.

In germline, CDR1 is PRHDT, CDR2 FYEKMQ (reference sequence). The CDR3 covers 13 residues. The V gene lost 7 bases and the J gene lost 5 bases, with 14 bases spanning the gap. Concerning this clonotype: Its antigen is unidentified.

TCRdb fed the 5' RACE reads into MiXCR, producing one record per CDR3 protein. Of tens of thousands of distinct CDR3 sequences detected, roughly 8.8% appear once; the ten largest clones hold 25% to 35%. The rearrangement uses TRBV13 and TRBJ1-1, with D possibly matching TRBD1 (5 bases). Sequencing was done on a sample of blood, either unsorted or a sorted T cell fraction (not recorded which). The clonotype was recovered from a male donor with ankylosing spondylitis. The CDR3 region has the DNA TGTGCCAGCACCCAGGGCACGGGAACTGAAGCTTTCTTT. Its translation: CASTQGTGTEAFF.